In its sample, the clone carrying this TCR beta chain was seen many times. The sample belongs to a study of T cells in Graves' hyperthyroidism and ophthalmopathy. The CDR3 length is 15 residues. Trimming removed 1 base at V and 5 bases at J, with 16 bases between. Germline V CDR1 and CDR2: SGHRS, YFSETQ. It was RNA transcripts that yielded the amplified TCR beta CDR3 regions. The primer set for the first-round RT-PCR of the TCR CDR3 was HTBI. MiXCR, run by TCRdb on the multiplex PCR reads, gives a single entry per CDR3 protein. The sample carries 450,000 to 700,000 distinct CDR3 sequences, under 60% recorded once.

Sequencing was performed on peripheral blood or thyroid tissue (not recorded which). V is TRBV5-1 and J is TRBJ2-7, with D possibly being TRBD2 (5 bases). The sequence derives from an adult woman with Graves' disease, either hyperthyroidism or ophthalmopathy (not recorded which). In nucleotides, the CDR3 is TGCGCCAGCAGCTTGAACCACATCGGGATGAACGAGCAGTACTTC. It codes for CASSLNHIGMNEQYF.